The entry below gives a single T cell receptor beta chain sequence along with its context. This entry is derived from a study of shared clonotypes between healthy human individuals. Clones were read by immunoSEQ multiplex PCR, and TCRdb kept only the in-frame ones, dropping some. The sample carries about 2.3 million clones, over 85% recorded once. The specimen was naive CD4+ T cells from PBMCs. The subset: CD45RA+ positively selected. The source is a man aged 18 to 29 in good health. Some clones in this sample may be carry-over from other donors' samples.

Here the CDR3 reads CASSEALPGKAFF. The DNA for the CDR3 is TGTGCCAGCAGTGAAGCGCTTCCCGGGAAAGCTTTCTTT. This sequence joins TRBV6-1 and TRBJ1-1; D call uncertain. Looked up from germline, CDR1 is MNHNS and CDR2 is SASEGT. Trimming removed 0 bases at V and 9 bases at J, with 11 bases between. CDR3 length: 13 amino acids.